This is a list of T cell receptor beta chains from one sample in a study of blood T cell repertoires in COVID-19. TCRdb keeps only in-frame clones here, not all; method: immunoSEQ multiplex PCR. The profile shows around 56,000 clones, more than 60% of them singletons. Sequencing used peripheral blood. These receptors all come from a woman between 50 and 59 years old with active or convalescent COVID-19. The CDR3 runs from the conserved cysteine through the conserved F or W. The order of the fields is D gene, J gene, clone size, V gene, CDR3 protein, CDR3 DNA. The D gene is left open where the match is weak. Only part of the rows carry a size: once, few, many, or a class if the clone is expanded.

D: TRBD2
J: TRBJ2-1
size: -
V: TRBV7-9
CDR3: CASSLTSGSDEQFF
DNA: TGTGCCAGCAGCTTGACTAGCGGGAGCGATGAGCAGTTCTTC

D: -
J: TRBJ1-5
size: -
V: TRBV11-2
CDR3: CASSSTGLGQPQHF
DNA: TGTGCCAGCAGCTCAACAGGGCTCGGACAGCCCCAGCATTTT

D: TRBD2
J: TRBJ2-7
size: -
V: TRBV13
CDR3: CASSLGPSGSYEQYF
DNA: TGTGCCAGCAGCTTAGGCCCTAGCGGGAGCTACGAGCAGTACTTC

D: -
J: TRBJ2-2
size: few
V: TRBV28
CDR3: CASSLIGGRMNTGELFF
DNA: TGTGCCAGCAGTTTAATCGGAGGACGGATGAACACCGGGGAGCTGTTTTTT

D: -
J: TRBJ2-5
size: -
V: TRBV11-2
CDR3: CASSQPAVQETQYF
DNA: TGTGCCAGCAGCCAACCCGCAGTCCAAGAGACCCAGTACTTC

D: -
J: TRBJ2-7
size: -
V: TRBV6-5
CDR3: CASLFSRQTFAEQYF
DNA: TGTGCCAGCCTCTTCTCCCGACAGACCTTCGCCGAGCAGTACTTC

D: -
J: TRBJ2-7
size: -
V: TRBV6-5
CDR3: CASRSSTGEQYF
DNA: TGTGCCAGCCGAAGTTCAACCGGCGAGCAGTACTTC

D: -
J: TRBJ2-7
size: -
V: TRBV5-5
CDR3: CASSGVAGIPYEQYF
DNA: TGTGCCAGCAGCGGGGTCGCAGGGATCCCCTACGAGCAGTACTTC

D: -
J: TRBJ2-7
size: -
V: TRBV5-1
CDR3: CASSITGYYEQYF
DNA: TGCGCCAGCAGCATCACAGGGTACTACGAGCAGTACTTC

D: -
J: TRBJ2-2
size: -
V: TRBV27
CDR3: CASRRAEERRELFF
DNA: TGTGCCAGCAGGCGGGCAGAAGAAAGGAGGGAGCTGTTTTTT

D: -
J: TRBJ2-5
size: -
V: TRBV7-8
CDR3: CASRKGETQYF
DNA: TGTGCCAGCAGGAAGGGGGAGACCCAGTACTTC

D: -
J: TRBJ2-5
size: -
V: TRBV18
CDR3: CASSPGIGEEETQYF
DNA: TGTGCCAGCTCACCCGGGATAGGGGAGGAAGAGACCCAGTACTTC

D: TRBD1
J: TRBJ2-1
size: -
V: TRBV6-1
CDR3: CASSEAPGQGYYNEQFF
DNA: TGTGCCAGCAGTGAAGCCCCAGGACAGGGATACTACAATGAGCAGTTCTTC

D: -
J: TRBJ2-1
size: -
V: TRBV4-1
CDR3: CASSQVDGRGSSYNEQFF
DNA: TGCGCCAGCAGCCAAGTGGATGGGCGGGGTAGCTCCTACAATGAGCAGTTCTTC

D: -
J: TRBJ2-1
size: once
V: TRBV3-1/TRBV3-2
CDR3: CATGGFPNEQFF
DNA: TGTGCCACAGGGGGGTTCCCCAATGAGCAGTTCTTC

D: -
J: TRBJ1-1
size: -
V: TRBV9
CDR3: CASSVQGTNTEAFF
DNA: TGTGCCAGCAGCGTCCAGGGGACGAACACTGAAGCTTTCTTT

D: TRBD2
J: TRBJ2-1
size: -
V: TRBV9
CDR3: CASSQRTSGTPYNEQFF
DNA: TGTGCCAGCAGCCAGCGGACTAGCGGGACTCCCTACAATGAGCAGTTCTTC

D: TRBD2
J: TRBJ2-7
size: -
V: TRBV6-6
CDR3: CASSRTGTSGSYGVEQYF
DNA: TGTGCCAGCAGTCGGACCGGGACTAGCGGATCCTACGGCGTGGAGCAGTACTTC

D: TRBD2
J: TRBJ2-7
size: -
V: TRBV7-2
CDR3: CASSLLRPSGGSPYEQYF
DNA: TGTGCCAGCAGCTTATTAAGGCCTAGCGGGGGGAGCCCCTACGAGCAGTACTTC

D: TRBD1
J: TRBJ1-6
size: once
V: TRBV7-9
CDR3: CASSPGQGGSPLHF
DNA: TGTGCCAGCAGTCCCGGACAGGGTGGTTCACCCCTCCACTTT

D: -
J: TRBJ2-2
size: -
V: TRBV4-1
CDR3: CASSLRLGELFF
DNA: TGCGCCAGCAGCCTTCGACTCGGGGAGCTGTTTTTT

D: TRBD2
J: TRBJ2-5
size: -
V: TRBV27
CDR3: CASSSLAGGETQYF
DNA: TGTGCCAGCAGTTCACTAGCGGGTGGTGAGACCCAGTACTTC

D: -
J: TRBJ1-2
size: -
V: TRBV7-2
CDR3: CASSSGGGYYGYTF
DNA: TGTGCCAGCAGCTCGGGCGGGGGGTACTATGGCTACACCTTC

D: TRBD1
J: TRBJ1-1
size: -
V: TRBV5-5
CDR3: CASSFQGVTEAFF
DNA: TGTGCCAGCAGCTTCCAGGGGGTTACTGAAGCTTTCTTT

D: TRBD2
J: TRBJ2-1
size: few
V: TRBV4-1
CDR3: CASSPISGGPGNEQFF
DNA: TGCGCCAGCAGCCCCATTTCGGGAGGGCCGGGAAATGAGCAGTTCTTC

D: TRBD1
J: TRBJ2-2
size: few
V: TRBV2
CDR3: CASSGQGAQAGELFF
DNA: TGTGCCAGCAGTGGACAGGGGGCGCAAGCGGGGGAGCTGTTTTTT

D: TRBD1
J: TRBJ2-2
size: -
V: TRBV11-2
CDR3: CASSRTGRTGELFF
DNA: TGTGCCAGCAGCCGGACAGGGCGAACCGGGGAGCTGTTTTTT

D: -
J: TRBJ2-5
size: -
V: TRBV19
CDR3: CASSLPGETQYF
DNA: TGTGCCAGTAGTCTGCCGGGGGAGACCCAGTACTTC